This T cell receptor (beta chain) was recorded in a study of T-cell reconstitution after alpha-beta-depleted transplantation in children. General study findings and limits: Surviving recipient T cells and thymic progenitors underlay high day-60 TCRbeta diversity in some patients. One year post-transplant, T-cell counts and diversity were largely derived from T cells produced anew. Approximately two months post-transplant, alpha-beta T cells reportedly originated from several hundred expanded graft clones.

Preparation of the TCRbeta library used unique molecular identifiers. TCRdb redid the calling of the PCR reads with MiXCR, one entry per CDR3 protein. The sample records around 200,000 distinct CDR3 sequences, roughly 8.1% being singletons. This clonotype was counted between two and nine times. The antigen remains unidentified. The sequence was obtained from a male patient aged 2 to 10 who had a stem cell transplant for acute myeloid leukemia, so the T cells may come from the graft donor. This sample comprised PBMCs, mostly from graft donor cells, obtained 360 days after TCRalphabeta/CD19-depleted stem cell transplant.

Here the CDR3 DNA reads TGTGCCAGCAGCTGGGGAGCGTTGGACTCTGGAAACACCATATATTTT. Residues: CASSWGALDSGNTIYF. The chain recombines TRBV5-4 with TRBJ1-3; D is undetermined. The V gene's germline CDR1 is SGHNT and CDR2 YYREEE (reference sequence). V was pared by 3 bases and J by 0 bases, with 13 bases between. This CDR3 spans 16 amino acids. The full variable domain, with the rest looked up from reference TRBV5-4 and TRBJ1-3, is ETGVTQSPTHLIKTRGQQVTLRCSSQSGHNTVSWYQQALGQGPQFIFQYYREEENGRGNFPPRFSGLQFPNYSSELNVNALELDDSALYLCASSWGALDSGNTIYFGEGSWLTVV.